This T cell receptor (beta chain) was retrieved from a study of quantifying T cell responses using KT2 cells. Study-level background: Reverse transcription used primers in the TCR alpha and beta constant regions. Study-wide findings and caveats: KT2 sequence counts showed saturation when very many KT2 cells were spiked in. Even the lowest spike-in, about one KT2 cell per 100,000 PBMC, yielded detectable KT2 sequences.

The cDNA 3' end received a ligated oligonucleotide with a UMI. The first PCR ran 3 to 5 cycles with an equimolar RC1.1 and RC1.2 beta primer mix. TCR alpha and beta chains were handled separately starting at the second PCR. MiXCR was run by TCRdb on the UMI-ligation and nested PCR reads, yielding one entry per CDR3 protein. The table records about 33,000 distinct CDR3 sequences, around a tenth of them present only once. This clonotype was seen at least ten times. Its antigen is not known. KT2, a clone with a known TCR, was spiked into unfractionated PBMC. Germline loops: CDR1 DFQATT, CDR2 SNEGSKA (reference sequence). J was trimmed by 7 bases and V by 6 bases; bases with no gene match: 7. This CDR3 region has 14 residues.

The sequence was obtained from a human donor. This chain uses TRBV20-1 with TRBJ1-5; 12 nucleotides agree with TRBD1. What was sequenced was PBMCs spiked with cells of the T cell clone KT2. DNA for the CDR3: TGCAGTGCGGGGACAGGGGGCGTGTGGCAGCCCCAGCATTTT. Translating it yields CSAGTGGVWQPQHF.